This T cell receptor (beta chain) came from a study of identical twins. Study results and caveats: Zero-insertion findings could be partly confounded by invariant cells (MAIT and iNKT cells). Conclusions were based on cross-sectional statistical analysis, without following the same donors.

TCRdb fed the 5' RACE reads into MiXCR, producing one record per CDR3 protein. The table includes hundreds of thousands of distinct CDR3 sequences, approximately 20% detected once. Of note for this clonotype: No antigen is known for it.

Germline CDR1 and CDR2: KGHDR and SFDVKD. The CDR3 totals 13 residues. The V gene lost 1 base and the J gene lost 3 bases, with 2 bases spanning the gap. This sample also appeared in a second study, on yellow fever vaccine responses in identical twins.

Sequencing input: CD4+ T cells sorted from blood. The receptor was derived from a woman between 18 and 30 years old in good health. V gene TRBV24-1 combines with J gene TRBJ2-2; no reliable D call. The CDR3 DNA reads as TGTGCCACCAGTGATTTACACACCGGGGAGCTGTTTTTT. Its translation is CATSDLHTGELFF.